The 2 T cell receptor beta chains given below trace back to one sample, sequenced in a study of blood T cells in healthy people across ages. Combining a sample-barcoded 5' primer with a J-beta primer mix, a second PCR ran for roughly 7 to 12 cycles. TCRdb reprocessed the 5' RACE reads via MiXCR and lists one record per CDR3 protein. Found here are some 1 million distinct CDR3 sequences, roughly 45% of them singletons; the top ten hold over 15%. Sample: blood. These receptors came from a woman aged 55-70 years in good health.

This rearrangement joins TRBV20-1 to TRBJ1-1; D remains ambiguous. Per the germline V gene, CDR1 is DFQATT and CDR2 is SNEGSKA (reference sequence). V lost 6 bases and J lost 1, with 12 bases in between. This CDR3 region has 13 residues. This chain's CDR3 is CSARRNQNTEAFF. The CDR3, as DNA: TGCAGTGCGAGGCGGAACCAGAACACTGAAGCTTTCTTT.

This rearrangement joins TRBV20-1 to TRBJ2-7; no firm D call. Germline assignment: CDR1 DFQATT and CDR2 SNEGSKA (reference sequence). The CDR3 length is 12 residues. V lost 6 bases and J lost 6, with 15 bases in between. CDR3 nucleotide sequence: TGCAGTGCCACCCCCTTTTGGGGCGAGCAGTACTTC. Translation gives CSATPFWGEQYF.